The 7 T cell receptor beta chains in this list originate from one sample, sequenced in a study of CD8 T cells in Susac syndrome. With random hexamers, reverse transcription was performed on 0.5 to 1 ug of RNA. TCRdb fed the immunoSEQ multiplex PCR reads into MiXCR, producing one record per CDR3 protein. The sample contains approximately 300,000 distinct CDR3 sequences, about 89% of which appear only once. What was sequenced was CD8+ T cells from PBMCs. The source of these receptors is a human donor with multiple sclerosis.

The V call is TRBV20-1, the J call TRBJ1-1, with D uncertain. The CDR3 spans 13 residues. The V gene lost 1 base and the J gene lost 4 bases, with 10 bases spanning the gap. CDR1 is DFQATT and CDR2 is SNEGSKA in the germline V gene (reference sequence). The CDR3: CSARGGHSTEAFF. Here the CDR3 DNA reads TGCAGTGCTAGAGGGGGTCATAGCACTGAAGCTTTCTTT.

The CDR3 loop reads CASTPRGGTGANVLTF. The DNA of the CDR3 is TGTGCCAGCACCCCCCGAGGGGGAACTGGGGCCAACGTCCTGACTTTC. The chain recombines TRBV6-2 or TRBV6-3 with TRBJ2-6, with TRBD1 as a possible D gene (6 bases). Per the germline V gene, CDR1 is MNHEY and CDR2 is SVGEGT. V dropped 7 bases and J dropped 2 bases, with 15 bases sitting between them. This CDR3 spans 16 amino acids.

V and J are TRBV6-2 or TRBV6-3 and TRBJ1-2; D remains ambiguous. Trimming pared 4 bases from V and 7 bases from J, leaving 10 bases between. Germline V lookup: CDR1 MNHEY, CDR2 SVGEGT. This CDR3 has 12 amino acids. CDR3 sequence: CASSSEGIGYTF. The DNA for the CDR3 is TGTGCCAGCAGTTCGGAGGGCATTGGCTACACCTTC.

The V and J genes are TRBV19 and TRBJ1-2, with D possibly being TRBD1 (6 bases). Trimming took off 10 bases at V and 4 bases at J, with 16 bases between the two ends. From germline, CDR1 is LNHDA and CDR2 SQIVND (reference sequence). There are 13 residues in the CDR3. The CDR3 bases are TGTGCCACCCTACCCGGACAGACCTATGGCTACACCTTC. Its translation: CATLPGQTYGYTF.

CDR3 sequence (DNA): TGTGCCAGCAGCCCCGCGGGGTTCGACACCGGGGAGCTGTTTTTT. Amino acids: CASSPAGFDTGELFF. The chain couples TRBV11-3 to TRBJ2-2; tentatively, D is TRBD2 (6 bases). Looked up from germline, CDR1 is SGHNT and CDR2 is YENEEA. The CDR3 contains 15 residues. Trimming removed 5 bases from V and 3 bases from J, with 13 bases in between.

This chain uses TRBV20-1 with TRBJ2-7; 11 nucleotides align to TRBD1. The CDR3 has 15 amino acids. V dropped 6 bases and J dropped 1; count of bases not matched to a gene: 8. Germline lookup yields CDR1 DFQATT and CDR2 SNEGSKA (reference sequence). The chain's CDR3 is CSAQPGQGVSYEQYF. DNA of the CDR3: TGCAGTGCACAACCGGGACAGGGGGTTTCCTACGAGCAGTACTTC.

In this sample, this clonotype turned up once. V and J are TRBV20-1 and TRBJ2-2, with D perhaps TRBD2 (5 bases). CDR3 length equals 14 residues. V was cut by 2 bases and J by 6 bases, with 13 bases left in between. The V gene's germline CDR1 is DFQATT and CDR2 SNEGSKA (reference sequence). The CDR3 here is CSARWSTRAGELFF. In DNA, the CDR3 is TGCAGTGCTAGATGGTCAACTAGGGCCGGGGAGCTGTTTTTT.